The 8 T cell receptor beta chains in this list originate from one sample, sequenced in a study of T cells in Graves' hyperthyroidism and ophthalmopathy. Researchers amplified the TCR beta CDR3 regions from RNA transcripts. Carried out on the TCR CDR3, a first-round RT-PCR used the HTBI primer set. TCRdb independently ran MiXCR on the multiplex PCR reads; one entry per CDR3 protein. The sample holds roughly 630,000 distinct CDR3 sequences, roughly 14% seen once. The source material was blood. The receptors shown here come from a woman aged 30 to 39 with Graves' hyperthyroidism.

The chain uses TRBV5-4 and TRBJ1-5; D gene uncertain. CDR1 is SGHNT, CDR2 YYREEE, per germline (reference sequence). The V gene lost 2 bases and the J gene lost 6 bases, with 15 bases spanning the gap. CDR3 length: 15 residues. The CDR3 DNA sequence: TGTGCCAGCAGCTTCCTTAATCCCCTAGGTCAGCCCCAGCATTTT. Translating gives CASSFLNPLGQPQHF.

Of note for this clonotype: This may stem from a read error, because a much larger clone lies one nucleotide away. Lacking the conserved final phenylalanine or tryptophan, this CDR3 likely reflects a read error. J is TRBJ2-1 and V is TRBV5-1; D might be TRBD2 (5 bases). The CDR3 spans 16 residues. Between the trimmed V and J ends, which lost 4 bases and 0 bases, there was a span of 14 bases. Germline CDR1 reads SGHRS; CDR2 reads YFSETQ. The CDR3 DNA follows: TGCGCCAGCAGCAATGAGGGCATTAGCTCCTACAATGAGCAGTTCCTC. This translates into CASSNEGISSYNEQFL.

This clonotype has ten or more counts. The CDR3 protein is CAWGQKNIQYF. DNA for the CDR3: TGTGCCTGGGGACAGAAAAACATTCAGTACTTC. The chain has TRBV30 and TRBJ2-4; D may be TRBD1 (6 bases). This CDR3 contains 11 residues. Germline CDR1 is GTSNPN and CDR2 is SVGIG (reference sequence). Trimming took 5 bases from V and 4 from J, leaving 6 bases between them.

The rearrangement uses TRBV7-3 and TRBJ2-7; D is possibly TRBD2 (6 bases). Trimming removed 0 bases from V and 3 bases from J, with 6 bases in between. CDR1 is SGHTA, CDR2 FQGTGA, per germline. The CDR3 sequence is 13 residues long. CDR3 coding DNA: TGTGCCAGCAGCTTAACGGAGGGCTACGAGCAGTACTTC. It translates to CASSLTEGYEQYF.

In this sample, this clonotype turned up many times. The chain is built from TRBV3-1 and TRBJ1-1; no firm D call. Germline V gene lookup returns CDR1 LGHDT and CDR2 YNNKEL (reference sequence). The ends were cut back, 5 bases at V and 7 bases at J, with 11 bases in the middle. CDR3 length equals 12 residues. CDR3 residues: CASSDRSGEAFF. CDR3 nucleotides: TGTGCCAGCAGCGATAGATCCGGTGAAGCTTTCTTT. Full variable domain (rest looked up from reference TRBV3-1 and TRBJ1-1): DTAVSQTPKYLVTQMGNDKSIKCEQNLGHDTMYWYKQDSKKFLKIMFSYNNKELIINETVPNRFSPKSPDKAHLNLHINSLELGDSAVYFCASSDRSGEAFFGQGTRLTVV.

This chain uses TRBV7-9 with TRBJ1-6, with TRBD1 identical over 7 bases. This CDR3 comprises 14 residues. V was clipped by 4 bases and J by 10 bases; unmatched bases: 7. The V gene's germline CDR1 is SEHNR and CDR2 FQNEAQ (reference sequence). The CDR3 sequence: CASSSRQGVSPLHF. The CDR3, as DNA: TGTGCCAGCAGCTCGAGACAGGGTGTATCACCCCTCCACTTT.

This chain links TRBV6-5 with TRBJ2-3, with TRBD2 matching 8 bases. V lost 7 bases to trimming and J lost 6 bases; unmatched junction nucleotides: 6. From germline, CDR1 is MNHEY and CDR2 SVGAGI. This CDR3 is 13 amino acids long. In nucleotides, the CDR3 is TGTGCCAGCATTTGGCGGGGGGCGGATACGCAGTATTTT. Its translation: CASIWRGADTQYF.

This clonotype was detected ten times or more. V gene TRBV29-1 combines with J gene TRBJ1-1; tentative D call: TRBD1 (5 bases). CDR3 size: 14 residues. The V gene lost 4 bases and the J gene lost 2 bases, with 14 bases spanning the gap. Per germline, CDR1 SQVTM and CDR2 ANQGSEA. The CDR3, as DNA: TGCAGCGTTGTTGAGACAGCGAGAAACACTGAAGCTTTCTTT. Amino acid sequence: CSVVETARNTEAFF.